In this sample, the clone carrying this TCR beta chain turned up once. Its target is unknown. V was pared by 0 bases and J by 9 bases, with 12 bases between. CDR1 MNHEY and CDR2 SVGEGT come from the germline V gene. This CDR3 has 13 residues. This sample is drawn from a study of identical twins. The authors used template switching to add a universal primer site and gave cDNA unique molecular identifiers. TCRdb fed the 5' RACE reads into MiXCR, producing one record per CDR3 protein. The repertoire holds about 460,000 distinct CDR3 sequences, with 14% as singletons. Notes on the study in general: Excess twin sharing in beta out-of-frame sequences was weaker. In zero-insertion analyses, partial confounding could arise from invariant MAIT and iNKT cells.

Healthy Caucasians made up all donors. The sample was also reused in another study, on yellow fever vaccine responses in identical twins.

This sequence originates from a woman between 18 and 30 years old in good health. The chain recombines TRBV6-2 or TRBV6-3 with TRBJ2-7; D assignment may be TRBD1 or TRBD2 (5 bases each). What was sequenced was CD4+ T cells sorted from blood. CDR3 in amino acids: CASSYSSLGVQYF. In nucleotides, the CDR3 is TGTGCCAGCAGTTACTCGAGCCTGGGGGTGCAGTACTTC.